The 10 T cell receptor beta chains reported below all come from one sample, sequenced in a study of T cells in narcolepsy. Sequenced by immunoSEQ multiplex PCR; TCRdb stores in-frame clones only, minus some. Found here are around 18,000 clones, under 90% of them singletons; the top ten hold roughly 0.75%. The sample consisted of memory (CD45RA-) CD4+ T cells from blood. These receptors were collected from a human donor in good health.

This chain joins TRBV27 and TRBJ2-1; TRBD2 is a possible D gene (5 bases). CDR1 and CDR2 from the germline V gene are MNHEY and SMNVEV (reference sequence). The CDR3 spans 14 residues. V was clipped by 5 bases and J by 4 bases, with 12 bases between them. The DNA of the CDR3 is TGTGCCAGCAGTAAAACGACTATTTACAATGAGCAGTTCTTC. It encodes CASSKTTIYNEQFF.

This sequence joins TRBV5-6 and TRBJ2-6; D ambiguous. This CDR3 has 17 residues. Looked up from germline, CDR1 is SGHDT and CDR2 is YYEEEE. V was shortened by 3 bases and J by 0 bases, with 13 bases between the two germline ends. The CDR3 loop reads CASSSRWLTSGANVLTF. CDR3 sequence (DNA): TGTGCCAGCAGCTCAAGATGGCTAACCTCTGGGGCCAACGTCCTGACTTTC. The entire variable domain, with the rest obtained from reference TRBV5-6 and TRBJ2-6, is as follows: DAGVTQSPTHLIKTRGQQVTLRCSPKSGHDTVSWYQQALGQGPQFIFQYYEEEERQRGNFPDRFSGHQFPNYSSELNVNALLLGDSALYLCASSSRWLTSGANVLTFGAGSRLTVL.

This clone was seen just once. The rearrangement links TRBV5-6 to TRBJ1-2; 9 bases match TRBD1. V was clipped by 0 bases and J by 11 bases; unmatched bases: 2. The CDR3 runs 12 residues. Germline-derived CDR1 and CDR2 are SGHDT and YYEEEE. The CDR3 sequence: CASSLGQGGYTF. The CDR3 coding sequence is TGTGCCAGCAGCTTGGGACAGGGGGGATACACCTTC.

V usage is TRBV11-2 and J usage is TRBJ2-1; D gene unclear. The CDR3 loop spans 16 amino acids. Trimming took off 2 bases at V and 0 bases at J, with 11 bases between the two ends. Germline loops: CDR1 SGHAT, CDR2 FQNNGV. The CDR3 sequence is CASSLSEWASYNEQFF. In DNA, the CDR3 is TGTGCCAGCAGCTTAAGCGAGTGGGCCTCCTACAATGAGCAGTTCTTC.

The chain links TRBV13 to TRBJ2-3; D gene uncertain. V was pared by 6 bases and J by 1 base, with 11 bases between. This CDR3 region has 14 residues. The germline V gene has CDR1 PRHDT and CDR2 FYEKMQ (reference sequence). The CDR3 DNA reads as TGTGCCAGCAGTCTTTTCCGACGCACAGATACGCAGTATTTT. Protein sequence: CASSLFRRTDTQYF.

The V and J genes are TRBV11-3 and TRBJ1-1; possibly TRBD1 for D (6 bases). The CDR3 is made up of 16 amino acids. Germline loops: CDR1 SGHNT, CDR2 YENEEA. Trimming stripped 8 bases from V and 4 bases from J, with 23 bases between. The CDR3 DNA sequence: TGTGCCAGCGCTACAACACTGGGGGCCATGGGCACTGAAGCTTTCTTT. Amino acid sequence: CASATTLGAMGTEAFF. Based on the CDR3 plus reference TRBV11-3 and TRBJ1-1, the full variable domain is EAGVVQSPRYKIIEKKQPVAFWCNPISGHNTLYWYLQNLGQGPELLIRYENEEAVDDSQLPKDRFSAERLKGVDSTLKIQPAELGDSAVYLCASATTLGAMGTEAFFGQGTRLTVV.

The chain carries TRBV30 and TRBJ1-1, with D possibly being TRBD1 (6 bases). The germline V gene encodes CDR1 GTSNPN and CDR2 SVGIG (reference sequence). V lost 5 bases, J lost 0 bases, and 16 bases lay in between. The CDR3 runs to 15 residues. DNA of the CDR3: TGTGCCTGGGCGGGGGCAGTCAGAATGAACACTGAAGCTTTCTTT. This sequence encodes CAWAGAVRMNTEAFF.

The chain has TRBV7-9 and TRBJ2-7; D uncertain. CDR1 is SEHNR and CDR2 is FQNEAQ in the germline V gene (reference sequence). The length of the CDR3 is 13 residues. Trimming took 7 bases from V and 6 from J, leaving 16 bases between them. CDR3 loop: CASTDRSGLEQYF. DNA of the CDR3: TGTGCCAGCACCGACCGAAGTGGGCTCGAGCAGTACTTC.

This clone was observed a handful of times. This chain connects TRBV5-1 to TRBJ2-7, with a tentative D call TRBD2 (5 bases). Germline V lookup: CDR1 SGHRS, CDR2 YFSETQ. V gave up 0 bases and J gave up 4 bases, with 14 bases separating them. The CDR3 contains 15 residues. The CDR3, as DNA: TGCGCCAGCAGCTTGGGGGCTAGTGGACTTTACGAGCAGTACTTC. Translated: CASSLGASGLYEQYF.

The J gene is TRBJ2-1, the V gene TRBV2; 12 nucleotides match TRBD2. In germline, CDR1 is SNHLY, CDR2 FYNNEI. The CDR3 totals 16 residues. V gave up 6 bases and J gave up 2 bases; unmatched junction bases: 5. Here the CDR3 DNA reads TGTGCCAGCAGGTTACTAGCGGGAGGTGCCTACAATGAGCAGTTCTTC. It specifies CASRLLAGGAYNEQFF.